A single sample gave rise to the 10 T cell receptor beta chains below, sequenced in a study of CD8 T cells in Susac syndrome. Random-hexamer reverse transcription was applied to roughly 0.5 to 1 ug RNA. One entry per CDR3 protein, called by TCRdb with MiXCR from the immunoSEQ multiplex PCR reads. The table includes about 400,000 distinct CDR3 sequences, around 85% detected once. The sequenced sample consisted of CD8+ T cells from PBMCs. Source of these receptors: a human donor with multiple sclerosis.

The chain couples TRBV28 to TRBJ1-1; D ambiguous. Per the germline V gene, CDR1 is MDHEN and CDR2 is SYDVKM. This CDR3 is 14 amino acids long. V lost 7 bases to trimming and J lost 4 bases, with 16 bases between them. CDR3 sequence: CASTPASLGTEAFF. The CDR3 coding sequence is TGTGCCAGCACTCCCGCTTCCTTGGGCACTGAAGCTTTCTTT.

The chain combines TRBV30 with TRBJ1-1; D might be TRBD1 (5 bases). This CDR3 spans 11 amino acids. V gave up 3 bases and J gave up 7 bases, with 9 bases separating them. Germline CDR1 GTSNPN, CDR2 SVGIG (reference sequence). Here the CDR3 reads CAWSVTVEAFF. The DNA of the CDR3 is TGTGCCTGGAGCGTGACAGTTGAAGCTTTCTTT.

CDR3 sequence (DNA): TGCGCCAGCAGCCGCGCGGGACTAGTAGCAGATACGCAGTATTTT. The encoded protein is CASSRAGLVADTQYF. The chain employs TRBV4-1 and TRBJ2-3; 8 nucleotides match TRBD2. The CDR3 spans 15 residues. Germline V gives CDR1 MGHRA, CDR2 YSYEKL. The J segment lost 4 bases and the V segment lost 4 bases, leaving 7 bases of the junction unmatched.

This clonotype was counted a single time. The chain carries TRBV29-1 and TRBJ1-1; a weak D match, TRBD1 (5 bases). The V end was cut by 4 bases, the J end by 7 bases, with 7 bases between. CDR3 length: 10 residues. Germline lookup yields CDR1 SQVTM and CDR2 ANQGSEA. CDR3 coding DNA: TGCAGCGTTGGGGGACTTGAAGCTTTCTTT. Amino acids: CSVGGLEAFF.

The rearrangement links TRBV4-2 to TRBJ2-1; 7 bases are shared with TRBD1. After removal of 8 bases from V and 5 bases from J, the junction contained 9 bases not matched to a gene. The germline V gene has CDR1 LGHNA and CDR2 YNFKEQ. This CDR3 is 14 amino acids long. CDR3 region: CASGIGDRHNEQFF. CDR3 nucleotides: TGTGCCAGCGGGATTGGGGACAGACACAATGAGCAGTTCTTC.

The chain joins TRBV19 to TRBJ2-7; perhaps TRBD1 as D (6 bases). Germline CDR1 is LNHDA and CDR2 is SQIVND (reference sequence). The V and J ends lost 1 base and 6 bases respectively, with 19 bases between them. CDR3 length: 16 residues. The CDR3, as DNA: TGTGCCAGTAGTATAGCCTGGGACAATCACCCGGGCGAGCAGTACTTC. Encoded protein: CASSIAWDNHPGEQYF.

V usage is TRBV5-5 and J usage is TRBJ1-5; 8 bases align to TRBD1. The length of the CDR3 is 16 residues. Germline V gene lookup returns CDR1 SGHKS and CDR2 YYEKEE (reference sequence). The ends lost 0 bases at V and 2 bases at J; junction bases unmatched: 4. The chain's CDR3 is CASSLGQGAGNQPQHF. As DNA, the CDR3 is TGTGCCAGCAGCTTGGGGCAGGGGGCAGGCAATCAGCCCCAGCATTTT.

This chain joins TRBV4-1 and TRBJ2-7, with D hard to call. The CDR3 has 13 amino acids. V was shortened by 4 bases and J by 4 bases, with 11 bases between the two germline ends. Germline V gives CDR1 MGHRA, CDR2 YSYEKL. CDR3 in DNA: TGCGCCAGCAGCCCCCGGACCAGATACGAGCAGTACTTC. It specifies CASSPRTRYEQYF.

This sequence joins TRBV12-5 and TRBJ2-7, with 8 bases that match TRBD2. Germline CDR1 reads LGHNT; CDR2 reads FRNRAP. This CDR3 contains 14 residues. J gave up 3 bases and V 1 base, and 2 bases lay outside the gene matches. The CDR3 region has the DNA TGTGCTAGTGGTTTGGGACTAGCGCACTACGAGCAGTACTTC. Translation gives CASGLGLAHYEQYF.

This clonotype occurred once. The J gene is TRBJ1-5, the V gene TRBV19; D not resolved. This CDR3 region has 15 residues. V was pared by 5 bases and J by 0 bases, with 11 bases between. Germline CDR1 is LNHDA and CDR2 is SQIVND (reference sequence). The CDR3 here is CASSSFRSSNQPQHF. The CDR3 DNA is TGTGCCAGTAGTTCATTTAGGAGTAGCAATCAGCCCCAGCATTTT.